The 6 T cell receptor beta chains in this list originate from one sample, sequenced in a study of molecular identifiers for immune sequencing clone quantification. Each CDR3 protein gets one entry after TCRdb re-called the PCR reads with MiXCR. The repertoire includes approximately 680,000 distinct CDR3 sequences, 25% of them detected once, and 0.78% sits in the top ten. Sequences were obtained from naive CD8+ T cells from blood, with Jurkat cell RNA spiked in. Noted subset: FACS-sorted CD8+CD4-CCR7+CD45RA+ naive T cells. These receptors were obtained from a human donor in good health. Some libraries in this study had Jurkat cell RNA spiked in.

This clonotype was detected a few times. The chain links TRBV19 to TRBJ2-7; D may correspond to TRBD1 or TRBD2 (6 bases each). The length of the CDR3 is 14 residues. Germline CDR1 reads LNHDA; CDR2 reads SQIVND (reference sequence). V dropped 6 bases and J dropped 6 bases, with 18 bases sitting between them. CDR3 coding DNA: TGTGCCAGTAGCATGGGGGGCCAGTCGAGCGAGCAGTACTTC. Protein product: CASSMGGQSSEQYF.

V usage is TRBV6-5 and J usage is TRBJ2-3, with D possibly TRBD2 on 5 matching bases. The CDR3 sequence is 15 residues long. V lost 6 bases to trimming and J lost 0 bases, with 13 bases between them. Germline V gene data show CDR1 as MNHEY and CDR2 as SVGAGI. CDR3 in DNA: TGTGCCAGCAGCCCAGCGGAGATAAGCACAGATACGCAGTATTTT. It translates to CASSPAEISTDTQYF.

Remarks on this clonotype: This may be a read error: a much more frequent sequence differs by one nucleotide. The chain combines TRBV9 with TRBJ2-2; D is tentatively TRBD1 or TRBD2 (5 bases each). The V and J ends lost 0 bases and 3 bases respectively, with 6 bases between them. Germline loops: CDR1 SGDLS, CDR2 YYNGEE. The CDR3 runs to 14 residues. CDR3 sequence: CASSVGGDTGELFF. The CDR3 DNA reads TGTGCCAGCAGCGTAGGAGGGGACACCGGGGAGCTGTTTTTT. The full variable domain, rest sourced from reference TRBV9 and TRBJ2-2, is DSGVTQTPKHLITATGQRVTLRCSPRSGDLSVYWYQQSLDQGLQFLIQYYNGEERAKGNILERFSAQQFPDLHSELNLSSLELGDSALYFCASSVGGDTGELFFGEGSRLTVL.

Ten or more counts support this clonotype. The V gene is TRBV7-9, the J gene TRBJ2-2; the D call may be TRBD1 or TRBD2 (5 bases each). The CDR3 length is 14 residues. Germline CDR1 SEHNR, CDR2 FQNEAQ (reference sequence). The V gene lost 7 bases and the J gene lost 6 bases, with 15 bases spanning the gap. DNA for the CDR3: TGTGCCAGCACCTCTAGCAGGGCTCCCGGGGAGCTGTTTTTT. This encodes CASTSSRAPGELFF.

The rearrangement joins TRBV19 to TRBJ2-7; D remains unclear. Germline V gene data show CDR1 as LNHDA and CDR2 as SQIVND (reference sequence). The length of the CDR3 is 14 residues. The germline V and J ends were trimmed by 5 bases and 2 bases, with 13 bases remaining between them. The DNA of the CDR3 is TGTGCCAGTAGTCTTAGACAAGGGACCTACGAGCAGTACTTC. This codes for CASSLRQGTYEQYF.

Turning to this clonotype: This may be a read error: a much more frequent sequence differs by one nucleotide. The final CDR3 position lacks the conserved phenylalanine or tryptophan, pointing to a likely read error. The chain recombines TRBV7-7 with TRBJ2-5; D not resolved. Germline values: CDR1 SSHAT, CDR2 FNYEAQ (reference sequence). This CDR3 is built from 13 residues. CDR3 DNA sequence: TGTGCTAGCAGCTTTTGGCGCCAAGAGACCCAGTACTCC. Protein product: CASSFWRQETQYS.